This is a list of T cell receptor beta chains from one sample in a study of cytomegalovirus exposure and HLA in healthy donors. TCRdb's copy holds only in-frame clones and misses some; the assay was immunoSEQ multiplex PCR. The data contain 150,000 to 180,000 clones, roughly 70% of them singletons. The sequencing input was PBMCs. These receptors came from a man aged 25-40 years in good health and CMV-seronegative. CDR3s include the opening cysteine and the closing phenylalanine or tryptophan. A D gene is named only where the DNA matches it firmly. The size of a clone is reported for some rows only, either as once, few or many, or as a class for expanded clones.

TRBV7-9	TRBD1	15	NA	TRBJ2-7	TGTGCCAGCAGCAAGGACAGGGGGGATCCGTCCGAGCAGTACTTC	CASSKDRGDPSEQYF
TRBV28	TRBD1	12	NA	TRBJ2-7	TGTGCCAGCAGATTACAGGGGAGCGAGCAGTACTTC	CASRLQGSEQYF
TRBV27	TRBD2	16	NA	TRBJ2-2	TGTGCCTCCCGCTCGACACCGGGACTAGGGAGTGGGGAGCTGTTTTTT	CASRSTPGLGSGELFF
TRBV7-9	NA	15	NA	TRBJ2-7	TGTGCCAGCAGCCTGGGACTGGATTCCTCCTACGAGCAGTACTTC	CASSLGLDSSYEQYF
TRBV18	NA	12	NA	TRBJ2-5	TGTGCCAGCTCACCATATCGGGAGACCCAGTACTTC	CASSPYRETQYF
TRBV28	NA	15	NA	TRBJ1-4	TGTGCCAGCAGTTCCATTTTACAGAGCAATGAAAAACTGTTTTTT	CASSSILQSNEKLFF
TRBV18	TRBD1	14	NA	TRBJ1-1	TGTGCCAGCTCACCCCCGGGACAGGGAACTGAAGCTTTCTTT	CASSPPGQGTEAFF
TRBV27	NA	15	NA	TRBJ2-5	TGTGCCAGCAGGCCCCTGGAGGACTATCTGGAGACCCAGTACTTC	CASRPLEDYLETQYF
TRBV27	NA	13	NA	TRBJ1-1	TGTGCCAGCAGTTTCGGTCCGAACACTGAAGCTTTCTTT	CASSFGPNTEAFF
TRBV29-1	NA	13	few	TRBJ2-6	TGCAGCGTTCACAGGGCTGGGGCCAACGTCCTGACTTTC	CSVHRAGANVLTF
TRBV6-5	TRBD1	15	NA	TRBJ1-2	TGTGCCAGCAGCCCGACAGGGGGCTATAACTATGGCTACACCTTC	CASSPTGGYNYGYTF
TRBV19	TRBD1	17	once	TRBJ1-2	TGTGCCAGTAGTACCAAATCACTCCGGACAGGACCCTATGGCTACACCTTC	CASSTKSLRTGPYGYTF
TRBV7-2	TRBD2	16	NA	TRBJ2-3	TGTGCCAGCAGCTTATATGCTAGCGGGGGCACAGATACGCAGTATTTT	CASSLYASGGTDTQYF
TRBV6-1	NA	17	NA	TRBJ2-3	TGTGCCAGCAGTGAAGCGCAGGTACAGTACGGCACAGATACGCAGTATTTT	CASSEAQVQYGTDTQYF
TRBV2	NA	13	NA	TRBJ1-4	TGTGCCAGCACCTCGGAGGGCGGAGAAAAACTGTTTTTT	CASTSEGGEKLFF
TRBV11-1	TRBD1	14	NA	TRBJ2-7	TGTGCCAGCAGCCCGAGGGGGCAAGTCTACGAGCAGTACTTC	CASSPRGQVYEQYF
TRBV15	NA	15	once	TRBJ2-1	TGTGCCACCAGCTCCCGTTCTAGCCCGATCGATGAGCAGTTCTTC	CATSSRSSPIDEQFF
TRBV7-9	TRBD2	16	few	TRBJ2-2	TGTGCCAGCAGCTTAAACGGGGGGATGAACACCGGGGAGCTGTTTTTT	CASSLNGGMNTGELFF
TRBV28	NA	13	few	TRBJ1-6	TGTGCCAGCAGCCCCAATCGAGATTCACCCCTCCACTTT	CASSPNRDSPLHF